The clone carrying this T cell receptor (beta chain) occurred many times. The antigen remains undetermined. The record originates from a study of breast tumors, draining lymph nodes, adjacent tissues. General study findings and limits: Tumor repertoires ranked between lymph nodes and nontumor tissue in diversity, with V and J gene preferences.

TCRdb re-called the multiplex PCR reads through MiXCR, storing one row per CDR3 protein. Here the sample spans 20,000 or so distinct CDR3 sequences, approximately 51% being singletons. The sample comprised breast tumor tissue. The sequence came from a female donor with breast cancer. Some clones in this sample may be carry-over from other donors' samples.

The CDR3, as DNA: TGTGCCAGTAGTATCCCGGGACAGTTGAATGAGCAGTTCTTC. Protein: CASSIPGQLNEQFF. The chain has TRBV19 and TRBJ2-1; 7 bases fit TRBD1. Per the germline V gene, CDR1 is LNHDA and CDR2 is SQIVND (reference sequence). V gave up 3 bases and J gave up 7 bases; unmatched junction bases: 6. The length of the CDR3 is 14 residues.